Following are 21 T cell receptor beta chains from one sample sequenced in a study of memory CD4+ T cells and cytomegalovirus serostatus (dated by TCRdb to 2018 to 2020). Libraries were made using the immunoSEQ multiplex PCR assay. The table comes from immuneACCESS by way of TCRdb, which keeps in-frame sequences with V and J called. Part of the clones is missing from these tables; in studies checked, under half for an unresolved V gene and the rest for unknown reasons. The sample table contains about 54,000 clones; only one count was recorded for about 80% of them. In total, the top ten clones hold over 2% of the sample. A FACSAria II was used to sort memory CD4+ T cells, defined as single viable CD3+CD4+CD8-CD45RO+ cells. The specimen was memory CD4+ T cells from blood. The receptors derive from an adult in good health and CMV-seropositive.

The chain links TRBV6-6 to TRBJ1-3, with D uncertain. This CDR3 is 14 amino acids long. In germline, CDR1 is MNHNY, CDR2 SVGAGI (reference sequence). Trimming took off 2 bases at V and 2 bases at J, with 7 bases between the two ends. CDR3 sequence: CASSYQIPGNTIYF. The CDR3 DNA reads TGTGCCAGCAGTTACCAGATCCCTGGAAACACCATATATTTT.

The chain combines TRBV28 with TRBJ1-1, with D unclear. Germline V lookup: CDR1 MDHEN, CDR2 SYDVKM. The CDR3 is 16 amino acids. Trimming stripped 4 bases from V and 2 bases from J, with 17 bases between. CDR3 amino acids: CASSSSPAVRNTEAFF. The CDR3 DNA reads TGTGCCAGCAGTTCCTCCCCGGCAGTCCGCAACACTGAAGCTTTCTTT. Combining the CDR3 with reference TRBV28 and TRBJ1-1 gives the whole variable domain DVKVTQSSRYLVKRTGEKVFLECVQDMDHENMFWYRQDPGLGLRLIYFSYDVKMKEKGDIPEGYSVSREKKERFSLILESASTNQTSMYLCASSSSPAVRNTEAFFGQGTRLTVV.

J is TRBJ1-1 and V is TRBV19; no firm D call. Deletions cut 9 bases from V and 1 base from J, with 12 bases between. Germline CDR1 is LNHDA and CDR2 is SQIVND (reference sequence). The CDR3 runs 13 residues. As DNA, the CDR3 is TGTGCCAGCTCCTACTTAGCGAACACTGAAGCTTTCTTT. This encodes CASSYLANTEAFF.

This clone was observed once. The V gene is TRBV29-1, the J gene TRBJ1-3; 7 nucleotides match TRBD1. The V gene end was trimmed by 5 bases and the J gene end by 2 bases; junction bases not matched to a gene: 3. CDR1 is SQVTM and CDR2 is ANQGSEA in the germline V gene. This CDR3 has 13 residues. In DNA, the CDR3 is TGCAGCGTTCAGGGGGTAACTGGAAACACCATATATTTT. Protein sequence: CSVQGVTGNTIYF. The full variable domain, with the rest looked up from reference TRBV29-1 and TRBJ1-3, is SAVISQKPSRDICQRGTSLTIQCQVDSQVTMMFWYRQQPGQSLTLIATANQGSEATYESGFVIDKFPISRPNLTFSTLTVSNMSPEDSSIYLCSVQGVTGNTIYFGEGSWLTVV.

In this sample, this clone turned up a few times. The CDR3 sequence: CASSEASAGEMSYEQYF. CDR3 DNA sequence: TGTGCCAGCAGTGAAGCGTCGGCGGGAGAGATGAGCTACGAGCAGTACTTC. The rearrangement uses TRBV2 and TRBJ2-7; 7 positions agree with TRBD2. This CDR3 spans 17 amino acids. CDR1 SNHLY and CDR2 FYNNEI come from the germline V gene. V dropped 0 bases and J dropped 3; count of bases not matched to a gene: 11.

The table lists this clone with a count of one. Additional DNA sequences in this sample encode the identical CDR3. The chain recombines TRBV5-6 with TRBJ2-7; a possible D gene is TRBD1 (5 bases). The V gene lost 5 bases and the J gene lost 0 bases, with 15 bases spanning the gap. This CDR3 comprises 15 residues. Germline lookup yields CDR1 SGHDT and CDR2 YYEEEE. In DNA form, the CDR3 reads TGTGCCAGCAGTTCTACAGGTCAGAGCTCCTACGAGCAGTACTTC. Translated, it gives CASSSTGQSSYEQYF. The variable domain in full, completed from reference TRBV5-6 and TRBJ2-7, reads DAGVTQSPTHLIKTRGQQVTLRCSPKSGHDTVSWYQQALGQGPQFIFQYYEEEERQRGNFPDRFSGHQFPNYSSELNVNALLLGDSALYLCASSSTGQSSYEQYFGPGTRLTVT.

J is TRBJ2-5 and V is TRBV28; 11 positions agree with TRBD2. The CDR3 spans 15 residues. With V trimmed by 4 bases and J by 3 bases, 4 bases remained unmatched. Germline assignment: CDR1 MDHEN and CDR2 SYDVKM. The CDR3 sequence: CASSSLAGGEETQYF. In nucleotides, the CDR3 is TGTGCCAGCAGTTCCTTAGCGGGAGGGGAAGAGACCCAGTACTTC.

This chain joins TRBV7-9 and TRBJ2-5; possibly TRBD2 for D (6 bases). This CDR3 comprises 14 residues. Germline values: CDR1 SEHNR, CDR2 FQNEAQ (reference sequence). Trimming cost V 1 base and J 4 bases, with 10 bases left between them. CDR3: CASSLGGEVETQYF. The CDR3 DNA sequence: TGTGCCAGCAGCTTAGGTGGGGAGGTAGAGACCCAGTACTTC.

V is TRBV7-9 and J is TRBJ1-3; D may be TRBD1 (6 bases). The V gene lost 2 bases and the J gene lost 4 bases, with 9 bases spanning the gap. The CDR3 spans 14 residues. Germline CDR1 SEHNR, CDR2 FQNEAQ (reference sequence). In DNA form, the CDR3 reads TGTGCCAGCAGCTTACAGGGGTCGGGAAACACCATATATTTT. Translated, it gives CASSLQGSGNTIYF.

This sequence joins TRBV9 and TRBJ1-3; D remains ambiguous. The V end was cut by 4 bases, the J end by 0 bases, with 11 bases between. Germline V gene lookup returns CDR1 SGDLS and CDR2 YYNGEE. The CDR3 consists of 15 residues. CDR3 region: CASSTTASSGNTIYF. The CDR3 DNA follows: TGTGCCAGCAGCACCACAGCGAGCTCTGGAAACACCATATATTTT.

The rearrangement joins TRBV7-9 to TRBJ2-3; D is ambiguous. The germline V gene encodes CDR1 SEHNR and CDR2 FQNEAQ (reference sequence). V was pared by 6 bases and J by 2 bases, with 12 bases between. The CDR3 is 14 amino acids. CDR3 sequence reads: CASSQDGDTDTQYF. CDR3 in DNA: TGTGCCAGCAGTCAGGACGGTGACACAGATACGCAGTATTTT.

The rearrangement joins TRBV5-1 to TRBJ2-5, with 7 positions matching TRBD2. The CDR3 covers 15 residues. Germline CDR1 reads SGHRS; CDR2 reads YFSETQ. V was pared by 7 bases and J by 7 bases, with 16 bases of the junction left unmatched. The CDR3 region has the DNA TGCGCCAGCCTTCACAGCGGGGACGACGGGGGGACCCAGTACTTC. Protein: CASLHSGDDGGTQYF.

The genes are TRBV2 and TRBJ2-2; D is unresolved. Trimming removed 4 bases at V and 0 bases at J, with 3 bases between. The germline V gene encodes CDR1 SNHLY and CDR2 FYNNEI. This CDR3 region has 13 residues. The CDR3 DNA sequence: TGTGCCAGCAGTGGCGCGAACACCGGGGAGCTGTTTTTT. This gives the protein CASSGANTGELFF.

This clone came up a few times. The rearrangement joins TRBV4-2 to TRBJ2-1; 9 positions agree with TRBD2. The length of the CDR3 is 18 residues. J was trimmed by 4 bases and V by 4 bases; bases with no gene match: 14. The germline gives CDR1 LGHNA, CDR2 YNFKEQ. The CDR3 region is CASSLFSSSGEVYNEQFF. The CDR3, as DNA: TGTGCCAGCAGCCTATTCTCCTCTAGCGGGGAGGTTTACAATGAGCAGTTCTTC.

The chain recombines TRBV4-3 with TRBJ1-2; no definite D call. Trimming pared 0 bases from V and 10 bases from J, leaving 12 bases between. The germline CDR1 and CDR2 sequences are LGHNA and YSLEER. The CDR3 has 13 residues. This CDR3 is CASSQDGEAFYTF. The CDR3 bases are TGCGCCAGCAGCCAAGATGGGGAGGCCTTCTACACCTTC.

This rearrangement joins TRBV7-7 to TRBJ2-2; tentative D call: TRBD1 (6 bases). This CDR3 contains 14 residues. Germline V CDR1 and CDR2: SSHAT, FNYEAQ (reference sequence). Trimming removed 5 bases from V and 6 bases from J, with 13 bases in between. CDR3 nucleotide sequence: TGTGCCAGCAGCGACAGGCAGTCGTCCGGGGAGCTGTTTTTT. Protein: CASSDRQSSGELFF.

This sequence joins TRBV5-1 and TRBJ1-1; D gene unclear. The germline gives CDR1 SGHRS, CDR2 YFSETQ. This CDR3 is 14 amino acids long. Trimming took 6 bases from V and 0 from J, leaving 12 bases between them. The CDR3 region is CASTPTTVNTEAFF. CDR3 DNA: TGCGCCAGCACCCCAACTACAGTGAACACTGAAGCTTTCTTT.

The V and J genes are TRBV19 and TRBJ1-1; unclear D gene. V dropped 6 bases and J dropped 10 bases, with 18 bases sitting between them. Germline V lookup: CDR1 LNHDA, CDR2 SQIVND (reference sequence). The CDR3 contains 13 residues. CDR3 DNA sequence: TGTGCCAGTAGGATCGACATGGGAGGGAGAGCTTTCTTT. This codes for CASRIDMGGRAFF.

DNA of the CDR3: TGTGCCACTTCCTCATCCCGGACTGCATCACTCGAAGCTTTCTTT. It yields the protein CATSSSRTASLEAFF. This chain uses TRBV6-6 with TRBJ1-1; no clear D gene. CDR3 length: 15 residues. Germline loops: CDR1 MNHNY, CDR2 SVGAGI (reference sequence). Between the trimmed V and J ends, which lost 10 bases and 8 bases, there was a span of 26 bases.

V gene TRBV5-1 combines with J gene TRBJ1-4, with a tentative D call TRBD1 (5 bases). This CDR3 is built from 14 residues. Trimming pared 6 bases from V and 5 bases from J, leaving 14 bases between. Germline V gives CDR1 SGHRS, CDR2 YFSETQ. CDR3 amino acids: CASTMGTQNEKLFF. CDR3 coding DNA: TGCGCCAGCACGATGGGGACCCAGAATGAAAAACTGTTTTTT.

This clone is large within its sample. This chain connects TRBV7-9 to TRBJ2-7, with 10 bases identical to TRBD2. The J segment lost 6 bases and the V segment lost 5 bases, leaving 7 bases of the junction unmatched. In germline, CDR1 is SEHNR, CDR2 FQNEAQ (reference sequence). The CDR3 is 14 amino acids. CDR3 sequence reads: CASSEGLAETEQYF. DNA for the CDR3: TGTGCCAGCAGCGAAGGACTAGCGGAGACCGAGCAGTACTTC.